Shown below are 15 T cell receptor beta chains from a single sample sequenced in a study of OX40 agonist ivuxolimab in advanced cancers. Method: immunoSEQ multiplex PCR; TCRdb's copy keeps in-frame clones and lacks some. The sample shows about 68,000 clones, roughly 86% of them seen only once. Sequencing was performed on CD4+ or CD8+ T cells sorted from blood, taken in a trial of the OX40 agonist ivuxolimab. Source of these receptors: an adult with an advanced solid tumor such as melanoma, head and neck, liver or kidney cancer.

For the CDR3, the DNA is TGTGCCAGCAGTTTCGGACAGCTCACAGATACGCAGTATTTT. Its translation: CASSFGQLTDTQYF. The genes are TRBV7-2 and TRBJ2-3; a possible D gene is TRBD1 (6 bases). Germline V lookup: CDR1 SGHTA, CDR2 FQGNSA. Deletions cut 6 bases from V and 2 bases from J, with 12 bases between. The CDR3 length is 14 residues.

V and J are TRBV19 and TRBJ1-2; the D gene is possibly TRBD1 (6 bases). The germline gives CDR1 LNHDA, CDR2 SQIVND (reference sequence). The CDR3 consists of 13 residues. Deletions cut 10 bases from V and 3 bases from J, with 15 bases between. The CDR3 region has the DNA TGTGCCACCCAAGGACAGAGCGACTATGGCTACACCTTC. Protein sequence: CATQGQSDYGYTF.

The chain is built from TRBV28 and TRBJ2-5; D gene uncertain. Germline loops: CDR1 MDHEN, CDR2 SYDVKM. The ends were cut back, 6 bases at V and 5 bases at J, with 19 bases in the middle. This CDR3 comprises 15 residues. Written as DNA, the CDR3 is TGTGCCAGCAGACCTTACAAGCAGGAATGGGAGACCCAGTACTTC. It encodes CASRPYKQEWETQYF.

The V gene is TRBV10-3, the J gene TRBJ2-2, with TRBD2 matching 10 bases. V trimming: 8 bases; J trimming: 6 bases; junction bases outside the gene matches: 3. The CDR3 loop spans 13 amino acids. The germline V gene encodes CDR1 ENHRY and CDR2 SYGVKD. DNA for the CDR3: TGTGCCATCGGGCTAGCGGGAGCCGGGGAGCTGTTTTTT. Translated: CAIGLAGAGELFF.

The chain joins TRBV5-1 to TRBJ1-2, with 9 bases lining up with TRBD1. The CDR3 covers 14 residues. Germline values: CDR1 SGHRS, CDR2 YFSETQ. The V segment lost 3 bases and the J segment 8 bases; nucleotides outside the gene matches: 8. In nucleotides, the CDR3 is TGCGCCAGCAGCTGGGACAGGGATGGTGGCGGCTACACCTTC. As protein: CASSWDRDGGGYTF.

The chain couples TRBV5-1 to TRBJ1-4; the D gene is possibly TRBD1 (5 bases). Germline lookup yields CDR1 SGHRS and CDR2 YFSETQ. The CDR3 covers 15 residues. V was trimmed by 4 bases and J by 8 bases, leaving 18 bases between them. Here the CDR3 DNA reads TGCGCCAGCAGCACCGGGACCACCGCGAAGGAAAAACTGTTTTTT. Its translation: CASSTGTTAKEKLFF.

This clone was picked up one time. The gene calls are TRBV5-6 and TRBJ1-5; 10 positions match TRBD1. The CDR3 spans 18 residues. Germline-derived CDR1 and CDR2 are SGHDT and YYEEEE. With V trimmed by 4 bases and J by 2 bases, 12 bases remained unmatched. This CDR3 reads CASSTRYWTGGGNQPQHF. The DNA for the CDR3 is TGTGCCAGCAGCACACGCTACTGGACAGGGGGTGGCAATCAGCCCCAGCATTTT.

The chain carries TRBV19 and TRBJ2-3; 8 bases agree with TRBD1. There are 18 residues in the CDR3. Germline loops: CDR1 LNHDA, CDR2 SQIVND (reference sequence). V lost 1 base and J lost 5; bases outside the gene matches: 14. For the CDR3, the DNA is TGTGCCAGTAGTATAGCTCACGGGACAGGCGATTTAAGAGATACGCAGTATTTT. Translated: CASSIAHGTGDLRDTQYF.

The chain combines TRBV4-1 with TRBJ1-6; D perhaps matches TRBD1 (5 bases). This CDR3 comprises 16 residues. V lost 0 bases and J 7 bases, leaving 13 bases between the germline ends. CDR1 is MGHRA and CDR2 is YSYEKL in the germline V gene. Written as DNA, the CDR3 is TGCGCCAGCAGCCAAGAAGGGGCAGGGAGGAATTCACCCCTCCACTTT. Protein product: CASSQEGAGRNSPLHF.

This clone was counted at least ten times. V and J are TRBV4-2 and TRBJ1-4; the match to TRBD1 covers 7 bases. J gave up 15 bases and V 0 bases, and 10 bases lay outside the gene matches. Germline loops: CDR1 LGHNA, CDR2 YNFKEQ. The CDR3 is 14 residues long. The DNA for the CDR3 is TGTGCCAGCAGCCAAGATCGATCGACAGGGAAAATGTTTTTT. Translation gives CASSQDRSTGKMFF.

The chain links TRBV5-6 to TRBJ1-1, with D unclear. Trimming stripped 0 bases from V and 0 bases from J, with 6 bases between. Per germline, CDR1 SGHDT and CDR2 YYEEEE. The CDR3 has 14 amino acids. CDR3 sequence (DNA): TGTGCCAGCAGCTTGGCGCAGCTGAACACTGAAGCTTTCTTT. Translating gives CASSLAQLNTEAFF.

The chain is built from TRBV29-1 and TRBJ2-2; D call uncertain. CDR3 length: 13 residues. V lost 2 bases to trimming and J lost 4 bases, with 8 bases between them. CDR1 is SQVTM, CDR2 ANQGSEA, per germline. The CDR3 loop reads CSVESLPTGELFF. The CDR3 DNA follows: TGCAGCGTTGAATCCCTACCCACCGGGGAGCTGTTTTTT.

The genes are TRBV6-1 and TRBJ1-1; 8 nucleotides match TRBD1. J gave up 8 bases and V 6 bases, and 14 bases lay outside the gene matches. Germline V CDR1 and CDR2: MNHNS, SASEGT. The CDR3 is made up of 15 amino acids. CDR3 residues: CASSAGTGSTLEAFF. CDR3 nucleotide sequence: TGTGCCAGCAGCGCCGGGACAGGATCGACCCTGGAAGCTTTCTTT.

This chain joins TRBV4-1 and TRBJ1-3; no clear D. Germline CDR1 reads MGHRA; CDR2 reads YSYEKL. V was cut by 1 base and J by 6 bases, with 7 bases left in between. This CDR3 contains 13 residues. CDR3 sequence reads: CASSQGSLNTIYF. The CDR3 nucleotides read TGCGCCAGCAGCCAAGGCAGCTTAAACACCATATATTTT.

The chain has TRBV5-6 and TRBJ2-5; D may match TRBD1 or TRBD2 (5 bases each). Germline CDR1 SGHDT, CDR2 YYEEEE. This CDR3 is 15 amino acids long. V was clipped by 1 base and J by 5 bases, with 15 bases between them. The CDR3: CASSLFASGTETQYF. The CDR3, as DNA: TGTGCCAGCAGCTTGTTCGCTTCCGGGACGGAGACCCAGTACTTC.